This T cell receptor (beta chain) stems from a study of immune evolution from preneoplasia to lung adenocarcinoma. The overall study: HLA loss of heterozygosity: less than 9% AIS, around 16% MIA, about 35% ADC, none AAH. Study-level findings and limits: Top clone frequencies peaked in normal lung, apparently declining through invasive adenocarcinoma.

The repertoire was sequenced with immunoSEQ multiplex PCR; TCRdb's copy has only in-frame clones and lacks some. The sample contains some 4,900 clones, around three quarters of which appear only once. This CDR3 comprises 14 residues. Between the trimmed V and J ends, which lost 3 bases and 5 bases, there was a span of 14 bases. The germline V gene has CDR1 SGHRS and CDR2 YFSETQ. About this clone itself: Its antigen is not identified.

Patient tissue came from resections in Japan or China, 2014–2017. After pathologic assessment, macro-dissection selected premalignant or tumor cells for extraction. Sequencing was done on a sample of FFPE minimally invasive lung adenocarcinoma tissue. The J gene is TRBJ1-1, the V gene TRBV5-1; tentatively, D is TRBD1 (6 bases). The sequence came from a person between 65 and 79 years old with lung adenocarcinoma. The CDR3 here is CASSSSGAWTEAFF. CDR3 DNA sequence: TGCGCCAGCAGCTCCTCGGGGGCTTGGACTGAAGCTTTCTTT.